The source of this T cell receptor beta chain is a study of blood T cell repertoires in COVID-19. V was cut by 3 bases and J by 1 base, with 9 bases left in between. The germline V gene encodes CDR1 LNHDA and CDR2 SQIVND (reference sequence). This CDR3 is built from 14 residues. The data were produced by immunoSEQ multiplex PCR, yet TCRdb's version contains in-frame clones alone and is incomplete. The table includes roughly 150,000 clones, around 74% detected once. Only a few counts were recorded for this clone. The specimen sequenced was peripheral blood. The chain combines TRBV19 with TRBJ1-1; D is possibly TRBD1 (5 bases). This clonotype was obtained from a woman older than 75 with acute or convalescent COVID-19. CDR3 sequence reads: CASSIKGPNTEAFF. In DNA, the CDR3 is TGTGCCAGTAGTATTAAGGGGCCGAACACTGAAGCTTTCTTT.